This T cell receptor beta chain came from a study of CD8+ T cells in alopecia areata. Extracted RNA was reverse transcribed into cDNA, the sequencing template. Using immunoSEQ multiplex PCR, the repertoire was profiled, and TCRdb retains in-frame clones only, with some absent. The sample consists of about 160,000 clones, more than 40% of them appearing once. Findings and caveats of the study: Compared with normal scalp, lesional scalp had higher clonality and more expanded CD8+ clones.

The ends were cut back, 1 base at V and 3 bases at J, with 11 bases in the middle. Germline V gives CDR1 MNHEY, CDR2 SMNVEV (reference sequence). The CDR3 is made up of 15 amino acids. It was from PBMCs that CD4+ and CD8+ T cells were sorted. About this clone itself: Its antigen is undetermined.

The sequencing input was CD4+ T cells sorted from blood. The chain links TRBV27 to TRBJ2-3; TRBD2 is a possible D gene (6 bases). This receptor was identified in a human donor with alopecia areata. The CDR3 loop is CASSLLGAGTDTQYF. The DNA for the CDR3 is TGTGCCAGCAGTTTATTAGGTGCGGGGACAGATACGCAGTATTTT.